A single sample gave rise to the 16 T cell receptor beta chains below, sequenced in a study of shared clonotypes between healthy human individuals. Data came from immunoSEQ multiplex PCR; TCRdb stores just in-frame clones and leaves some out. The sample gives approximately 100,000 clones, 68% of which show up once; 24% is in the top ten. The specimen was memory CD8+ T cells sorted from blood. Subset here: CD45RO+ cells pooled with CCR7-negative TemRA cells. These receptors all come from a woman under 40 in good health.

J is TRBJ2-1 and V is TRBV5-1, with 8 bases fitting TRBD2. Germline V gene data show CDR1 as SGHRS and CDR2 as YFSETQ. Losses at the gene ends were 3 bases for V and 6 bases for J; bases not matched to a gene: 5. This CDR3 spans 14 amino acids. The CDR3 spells CASSYGLAGNEQFF. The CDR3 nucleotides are TGCGCCAGCAGCTACGGACTAGCAGGCAATGAGCAGTTCTTC.

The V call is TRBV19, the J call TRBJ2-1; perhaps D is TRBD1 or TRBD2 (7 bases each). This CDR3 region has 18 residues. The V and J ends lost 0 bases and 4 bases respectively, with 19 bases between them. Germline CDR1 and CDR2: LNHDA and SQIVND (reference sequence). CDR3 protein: CASSIDRSGGQPYNEQFF. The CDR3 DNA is TGTGCCAGTAGTATAGATCGGTCGGGGGGACAGCCTTACAATGAGCAGTTCTTC.

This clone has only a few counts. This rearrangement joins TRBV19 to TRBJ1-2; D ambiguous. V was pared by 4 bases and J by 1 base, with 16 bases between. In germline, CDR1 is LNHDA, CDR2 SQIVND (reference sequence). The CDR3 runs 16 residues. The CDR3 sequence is CASSTPLGTFNYGYTF. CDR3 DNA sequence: TGTGCCAGTAGTACCCCCCTTGGCACCTTTAACTATGGCTACACCTTC.

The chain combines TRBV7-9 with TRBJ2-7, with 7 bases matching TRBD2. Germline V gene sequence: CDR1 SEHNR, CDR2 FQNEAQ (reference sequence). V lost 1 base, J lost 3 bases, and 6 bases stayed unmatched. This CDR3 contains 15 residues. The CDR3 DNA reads TGTGCCAGCAGCTTAGATTGGGCGGGGGACTACGAGCAGTACTTC. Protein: CASSLDWAGDYEQYF.

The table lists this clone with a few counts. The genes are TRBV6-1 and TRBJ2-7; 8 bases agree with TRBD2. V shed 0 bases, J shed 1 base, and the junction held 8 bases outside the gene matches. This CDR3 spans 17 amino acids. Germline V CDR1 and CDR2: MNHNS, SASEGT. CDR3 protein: CASSEARLARTSYEQYF. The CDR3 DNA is TGTGCCAGCAGTGAAGCCCGACTAGCGAGAACATCCTACGAGCAGTACTTC.

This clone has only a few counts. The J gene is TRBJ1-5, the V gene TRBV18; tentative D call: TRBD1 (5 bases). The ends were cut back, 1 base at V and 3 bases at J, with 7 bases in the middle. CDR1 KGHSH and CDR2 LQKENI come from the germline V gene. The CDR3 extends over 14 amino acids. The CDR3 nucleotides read TGTGCCAGCTCACCACTCAGGGCCAATCAGCCCCAGCATTTT. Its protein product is CASSPLRANQPQHF.

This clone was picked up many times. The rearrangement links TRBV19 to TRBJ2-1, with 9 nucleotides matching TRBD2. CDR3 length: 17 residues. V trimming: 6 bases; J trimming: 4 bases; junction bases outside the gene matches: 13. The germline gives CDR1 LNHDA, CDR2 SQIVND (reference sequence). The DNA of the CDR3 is TGTGCCAGTAGCTGGGGCCGGAGACTAGCGGTGTACAATGAGCAGTTCTTC. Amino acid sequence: CASSWGRRLAVYNEQFF.

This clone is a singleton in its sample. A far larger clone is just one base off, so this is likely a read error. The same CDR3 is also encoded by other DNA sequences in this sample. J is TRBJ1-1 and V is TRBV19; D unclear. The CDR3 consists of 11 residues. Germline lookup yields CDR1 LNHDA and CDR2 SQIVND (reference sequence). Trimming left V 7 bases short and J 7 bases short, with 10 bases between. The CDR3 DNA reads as TGTGCCAGTAAGGCAAGTATTGAAGCTTTCTTT. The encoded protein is CASKASIEAFF.

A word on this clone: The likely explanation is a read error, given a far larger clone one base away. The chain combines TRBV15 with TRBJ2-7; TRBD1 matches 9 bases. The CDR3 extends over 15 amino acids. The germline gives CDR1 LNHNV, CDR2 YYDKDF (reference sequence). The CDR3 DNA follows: TGTGCCGCCAGCAGTAAGGGACAGGGTTGGGACGAGCAGTACTTC. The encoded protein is CAASSKGQGWDEQYF.

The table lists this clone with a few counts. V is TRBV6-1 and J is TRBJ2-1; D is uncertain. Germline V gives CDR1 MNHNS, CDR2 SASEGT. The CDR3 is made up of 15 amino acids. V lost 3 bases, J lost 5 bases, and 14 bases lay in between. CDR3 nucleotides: TGTGCCAGCAGTGAGAGAATGGACGGAGACAATGAGCAGTTCTTC. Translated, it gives CASSERMDGDNEQFF.

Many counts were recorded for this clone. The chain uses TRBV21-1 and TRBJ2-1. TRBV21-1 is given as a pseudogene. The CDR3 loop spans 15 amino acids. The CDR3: CASSLKAPPSNEQFF. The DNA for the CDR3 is TGTGCCAGCAGCCTAAAGGCTCCCCCCTCCAATGAGCAGTTCTTC.

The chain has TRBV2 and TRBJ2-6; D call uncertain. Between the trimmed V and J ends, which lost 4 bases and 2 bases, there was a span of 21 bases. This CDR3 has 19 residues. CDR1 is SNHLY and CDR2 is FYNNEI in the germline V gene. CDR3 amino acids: CASSGPLSGVPPGANVLTF. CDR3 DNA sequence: TGTGCCAGCAGTGGACCCCTTTCGGGCGTCCCCCCTGGGGCCAACGTCCTGACTTTC.

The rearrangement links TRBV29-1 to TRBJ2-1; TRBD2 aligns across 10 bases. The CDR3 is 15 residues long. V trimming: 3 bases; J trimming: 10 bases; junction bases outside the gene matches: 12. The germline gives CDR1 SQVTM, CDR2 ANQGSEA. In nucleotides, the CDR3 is TGCAGCGTTGAGGGGCCAGCGGGAGGGATTTTGGAGCAGTTCTTC. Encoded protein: CSVEGPAGGILEQFF.

CDR3 nucleotide sequence: TGCGCCAGCAGCTTGGCGGGTTACAGGAACCGGAACACTGAAGCTTTCTTT. Translated, it gives CASSLAGYRNRNTEAFF. V and J are TRBV5-1 and TRBJ1-1; possibly TRBD1 for D (5 bases). Trimming took off 0 bases at V and 1 base at J, with 16 bases between the two ends. The CDR3 loop spans 17 amino acids. Germline V gene data show CDR1 as SGHRS and CDR2 as YFSETQ.

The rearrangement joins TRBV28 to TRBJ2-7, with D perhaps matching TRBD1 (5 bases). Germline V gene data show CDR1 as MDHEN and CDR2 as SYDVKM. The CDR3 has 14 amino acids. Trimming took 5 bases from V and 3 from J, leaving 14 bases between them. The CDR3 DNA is TGTGCCAGCAGTCCCCGGGCAGGGCTCTACGAGCAGTACTTC. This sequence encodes CASSPRAGLYEQYF.

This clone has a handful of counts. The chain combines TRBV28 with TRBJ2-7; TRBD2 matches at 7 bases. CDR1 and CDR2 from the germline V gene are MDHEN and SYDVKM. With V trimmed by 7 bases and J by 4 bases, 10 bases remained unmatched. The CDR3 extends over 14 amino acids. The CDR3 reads CASKEAGVMYEQYF. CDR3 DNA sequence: TGTGCCAGCAAAGAGGCGGGAGTTATGTACGAGCAGTACTTC.